The 4 T cell receptor beta chains below were found in one sample sequenced in a study of cytomegalovirus exposure and HLA in healthy donors. Primers included in the PCR were 60 Vbeta and 13 Jbeta primers. Assay: immunoSEQ multiplex PCR; the TCRdb copy retains only in-frame clones and omits some. Seen here are 100,000 or so clones, around 76% observed once, and the top ten hold about 4%. The sequencing input was PBMCs. The receptors were gathered from a woman aged 45 to 65 in good health and CMV-seropositive.

The chain is built from TRBV2 and TRBJ2-7; TRBD2 aligns across 12 bases. Trimming removed 8 bases from V and 2 bases from J; junction bases left unmatched: 19. Germline assignment: CDR1 SNHLY and CDR2 FYNNEI. The CDR3 totals 19 residues. CDR3 protein: CASRPPLTSGRVRPYEQYF. The CDR3 DNA reads as TGTGCCAGCCGTCCCCCCTTGACTAGCGGGAGAGTTCGACCCTACGAGCAGTACTTC.

The chain uses TRBV9 and TRBJ2-5; TRBD2 matches 9 bases. The DNA matches TRBJ2-7 better at its end, which makes the J call doubtful. The CDR3 is 14 residues long. Germline V gives CDR1 SGDLS, CDR2 YYNGEE. As DNA, the CDR3 is TGTGCCAGCAGCGTAGCGGGACTAGCTTACGAGCAGTACTTC. This codes for CASSVAGLAYEQYF.

J is TRBJ2-7 and V is TRBV7-8; the match to TRBD1 covers 9 bases. The CDR3 runs to 14 residues. The V and J ends lost 5 bases and 5 bases, in that order; junction bases with no gene match: 7. Germline lookup yields CDR1 SGHVS and CDR2 FQNEAQ. The CDR3 coding sequence is TGTGCCAGCAGCCGGAAGCGGGACAGGGACGAGCAGTACTTC. Translated: CASSRKRDRDEQYF.

This clone was picked up one time. The J gene is TRBJ2-1, the V gene TRBV29-1, with D tentatively TRBD1 (5 bases). This CDR3 has 15 amino acids. Germline CDR1 and CDR2: SQVTM and ANQGSEA. Between the trimmed V and J ends, which lost 0 bases and 5 bases, there was a span of 14 bases. The CDR3 nucleotides read TGCAGCGTTGAAGATGCACAGGATCTTCACAATGAGCAGTTCTTC. This gives the protein CSVEDAQDLHNEQFF.